This TCR beta chain was found in a study of cytomegalovirus exposure and HLA in healthy donors. Regarding the study as a whole: Whilst most TCR sequences proved rare, a subset of public TCRs occurred across many donors.

PCR amplification relied on 60 Vbeta primers (plus 13 Jbeta primers). Method: immunoSEQ multiplex PCR; TCRdb's copy keeps in-frame clones and lacks some. This sample has around 170,000 clones, with 70% to 80% found just once. V was trimmed by 9 bases and J by 4 bases, leaving 15 bases between them. CDR1 and CDR2 (germline): MNHNS, SASEGT. This CDR3 is 13 amino acids long. About this clone: Its antigen is still unknown.

The genes are TRBV6-1 and TRBJ1-2; no clear D gene. Input material: PBMCs. The origin of this receptor is a woman between 35 and 50 years old in good health and CMV-seronegative. CDR3 sequence: CASFVRVGYGYTF. The CDR3 bases are TGTGCCAGTTTCGTTCGGGTGGGCTATGGCTACACCTTC.